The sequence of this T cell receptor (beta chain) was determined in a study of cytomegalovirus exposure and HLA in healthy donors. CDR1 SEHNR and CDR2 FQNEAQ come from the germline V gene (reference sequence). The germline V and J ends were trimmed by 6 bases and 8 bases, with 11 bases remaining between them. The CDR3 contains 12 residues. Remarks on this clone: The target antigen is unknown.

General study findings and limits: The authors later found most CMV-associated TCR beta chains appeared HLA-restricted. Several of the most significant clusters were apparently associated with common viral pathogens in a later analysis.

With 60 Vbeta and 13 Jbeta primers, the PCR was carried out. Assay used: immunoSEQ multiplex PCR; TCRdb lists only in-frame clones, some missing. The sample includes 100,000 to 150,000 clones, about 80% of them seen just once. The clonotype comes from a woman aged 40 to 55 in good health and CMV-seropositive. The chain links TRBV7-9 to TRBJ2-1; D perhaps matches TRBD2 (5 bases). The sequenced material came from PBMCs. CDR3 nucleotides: TGTGCCAGCAGTAGGGAGTTGGATGAGCAGTTCTTC. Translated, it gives CASSRELDEQFF.